Below, one T cell receptor (beta chain) is given with its context. As yet, its antigen is unknown. These data are taken from a study of blood T cells in healthy people across ages. Overall study context: About one barcoded TCR beta cDNA was captured per two T cells. General study findings and limits: Age brought a roughly linear fall in TCR beta diversity measured per million T cells.

This CDR3 is built from 17 residues. V trimming: 4 bases; J trimming: 0 bases; junction bases outside the gene matches: 8. Germline V CDR1 and CDR2: MDHEN, SYDVKM. PCR was performed a second time for 7 to 11 cycles using a sample-barcoded 5' primer and a J-beta primer mix. TCRdb re-analysed the 5' RACE reads in MiXCR, keeping a single row per CDR3 protein. This table holds 780,000 or so distinct CDR3 sequences, approximately 25% found once. These sequences were also reported in another study, on T cells of mothers and their children. That source reports: Per child, about 2.8 million TCR beta CDR3 reads were obtained, against over 8.5 million per mother.

V gene TRBV28 combines with J gene TRBJ2-4; 8 bases map to TRBD1. This clonotype originated in a boy aged 5-17 years in good health. The sequencing input was blood. The DNA for the CDR3 is TGTGCCAGCAGTTCGCAGGGGGCCCTTCTAGCCAAAAACATTCAGTACTTC. Its translation is CASSSQGALLAKNIQYF.